The rows below give T cell receptor beta chains drawn from one sample of a study of technical replicates of blood from several donors. The method was immunoSEQ multiplex PCR; TCRdb's version includes in-frame clones alone and lacks a portion of them. Among 65,000 to 85,000 clones listed, around 90% were seen once. Sequenced material: T cells isolated from PBMCs. These receptors originate from a human donor in good health. CDR3s leave out the opening cysteine and the closing phenylalanine or tryptophan.

J: TRBJ2-1; V: TRBV11-3; CDR3: ASSQSGLGGFNEQF
J: TRBJ2-5; V: TRBV7-9; CDR3: ASSPRLAQETQY
J: TRBJ1-2; V: TRBV7-9; CDR3: ASSLIGQGADGYT
J: TRBJ2-1; V: TRBV11-3; CDR3: ASLETSAYNEQF
J: TRBJ2-1; V: TRBV13; CDR3: ASQPTRVGGPLEQF
J: TRBJ2-1; V: TRBV20-1; CDR3: SASPYNEQF
J: TRBJ2-1; V: TRBV10-3; CDR3: AITAGGGGKPEQF
J: TRBJ1-1; V: TRBV7-9; CDR3: ASTQIMNTEAF
J: TRBJ1-3; V: TRBV4-3; CDR3: ASSQGGGESGNTIY
J: TRBJ2-5; V: TRBV15; CDR3: ATSRDPTRGSGETQY
J: TRBJ2-5; V: TRBV5-6; CDR3: ASSGLIQETQY
J: TRBJ2-7; V: TRBV7-2; CDR3: ASSPTLQGYEQY
J: TRBJ1-4; V: TRBV19; CDR3: ASSILGHTF
J: TRBJ1-1; V: TRBV29-1; CDR3: SVESYTEAF
J: TRBJ1-2; V: TRBV5-8; CDR3: ASSASRGSAYGYT
J: TRBJ1-2; V: TRBV29-1; CDR3: SVERPQGVGYT
J: TRBJ2-2; V: TRBV9; CDR3: ASSVVAGELF
J: TRBJ1-1; V: TRBV9; CDR3: ASSSWGQGTEAF
J: TRBJ1-1; V: TRBV27; CDR3: ASSRLAGQDTEAF
J: TRBJ2-7; V: TRBV7-2; CDR3: ASSLADRYEQY
J: TRBJ1-3; V: TRBV4-2; CDR3: ASSQDVRGNTIY
J: TRBJ1-5; V: TRBV19; CDR3: ASSITPGQGLKPQH
J: TRBJ2-2; V: TRBV4-3; CDR3: ASSHAGQGNTGELF
J: TRBJ2-7; V: TRBV15; CDR3: ATSADRAYEQY
J: TRBJ2-5; V: TRBV5-1; CDR3: ASSLNLGSQETQY
J: TRBJ1-1; V: TRBV28; CDR3: ASSLTGVTEAF
J: TRBJ2-1; V: TRBV15; CDR3: ATSKGLAGYNEQF
J: TRBJ2-3; V: TRBV7-6; CDR3: ASSLASGRDTQY
J: TRBJ2-3; V: TRBV25-1; CDR3: ASRNLAPTDTQY
J: TRBJ1-5; V: TRBV4-3; CDR3: ASSLRTDGEPQH
J: TRBJ2-5; V: TRBV5-4; CDR3: ASSLSVSQETQY
J: TRBJ2-1; V: TRBV14; CDR3: ASSARLLSEQF
J: TRBJ1-1; V: TRBV6-5; CDR3: ASTLRQGDTEAF
J: TRBJ1-1; V: TRBV4-2; CDR3: ASSVTTGANTEAF
J: TRBJ2-7; V: TRBV19; CDR3: ASSAGLAETYEQY
J: TRBJ2-7; V: TRBV28; CDR3: ASSTVTSGNSEQY
J: TRBJ2-2; V: TRBV23-1; CDR3: ASSRSSTGELF
J: TRBJ2-1; V: TRBV4-3; CDR3: ASSQVFASGRNEQF
J: TRBJ2-7; V: TRBV7-8; CDR3: ASSLTGDYEQY
J: TRBJ2-7; V: TRBV4-3; CDR3: ASSQMTGYYYEQY
J: TRBJ1-1; V: TRBV19; CDR3: ASSPRVHTEAF